This T cell receptor (beta chain) was recorded in a study of Graves' ophthalmopathy and Graves' hyperthyroidism. On the study more broadly: Hyperthyroidism counted as stable given no ophthalmopathy within 18 months of follow-up. General study results and limits: Thyroid clonotypes that were expanded above 0.001 frequency mostly also appeared in blood.

Of note for this clonotype: Its matching antigen is unknown. A much larger clone differs from this one at a single base, so this may be a read error.

The diagnostic workup employed clinical symptoms, serum thyroxine, TRAb, thyroid ultrasound and orbital computed tomography. The junction had 6 bases not matched to a gene; V was cut back by 3 bases and J by 7 bases. Germline-derived CDR1 and CDR2 are DFQATT and SNEGSKA (reference sequence). The length of the CDR3 is 13 residues. As the template, RNA transcripts were used to amplify TCR beta CDR3 regions. Second-round multiplex PCR came after first-round RT-PCR with HTBI primers. TCRdb redid the calling of the multiplex PCR reads with MiXCR, one entry per CDR3 protein. The table shows over a million distinct CDR3 sequences, with roughly two fifths occurring only once.

The sample taken for sequencing was peripheral blood or thyroid tissue (not recorded which). This sequence was found in an adult man with Graves' hyperthyroidism. The V call is TRBV20-1, the J call TRBJ1-5; TRBD1 matches 7 bases. The chain's CDR3 is CSASWGRGQPQHF. The DNA for the CDR3 is TGCAGTGCTAGCTGGGGCAGGGGGCAGCCCCAGCATTTT.